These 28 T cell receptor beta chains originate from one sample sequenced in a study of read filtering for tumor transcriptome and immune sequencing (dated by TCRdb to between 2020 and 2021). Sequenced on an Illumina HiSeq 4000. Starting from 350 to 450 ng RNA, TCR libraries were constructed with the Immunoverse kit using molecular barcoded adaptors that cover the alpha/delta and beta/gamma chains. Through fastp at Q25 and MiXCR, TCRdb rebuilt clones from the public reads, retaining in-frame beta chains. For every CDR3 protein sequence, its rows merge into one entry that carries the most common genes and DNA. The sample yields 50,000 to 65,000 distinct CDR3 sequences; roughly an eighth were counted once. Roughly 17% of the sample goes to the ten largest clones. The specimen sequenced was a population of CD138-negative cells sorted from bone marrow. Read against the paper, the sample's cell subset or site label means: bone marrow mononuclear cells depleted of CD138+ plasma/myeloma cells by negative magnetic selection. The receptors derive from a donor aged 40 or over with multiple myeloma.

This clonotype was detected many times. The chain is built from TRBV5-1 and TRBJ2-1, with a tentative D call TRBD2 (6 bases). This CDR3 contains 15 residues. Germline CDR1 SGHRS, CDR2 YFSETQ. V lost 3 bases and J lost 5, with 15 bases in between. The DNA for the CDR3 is TGCGCCAGCAGCTACATAATCGGCGGGGACAATGAGCAGTTCTTC. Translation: CASSYIIGGDNEQFF.

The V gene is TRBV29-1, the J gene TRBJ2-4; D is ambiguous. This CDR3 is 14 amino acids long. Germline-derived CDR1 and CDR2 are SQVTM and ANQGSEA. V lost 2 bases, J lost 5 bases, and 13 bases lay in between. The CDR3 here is CSVETTPGQNIQYF. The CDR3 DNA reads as TGCAGCGTTGAAACTACCCCGGGTCAAAACATTCAGTACTTC.

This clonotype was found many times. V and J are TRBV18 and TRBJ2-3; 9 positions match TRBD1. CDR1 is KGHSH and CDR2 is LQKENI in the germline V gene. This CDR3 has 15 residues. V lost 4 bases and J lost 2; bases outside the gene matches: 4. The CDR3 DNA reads TGTGCCAGCTCACTCGGACAGGGGTTCACAGATACGCAGTATTTT. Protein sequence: CASSLGQGFTDTQYF.

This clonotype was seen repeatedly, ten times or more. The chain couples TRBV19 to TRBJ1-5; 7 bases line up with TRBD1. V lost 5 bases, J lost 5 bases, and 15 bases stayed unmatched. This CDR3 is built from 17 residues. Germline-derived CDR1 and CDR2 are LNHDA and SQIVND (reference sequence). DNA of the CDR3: TGTGCCAGTAGTCCCAGCAGGGGGAGAGGGGGATATCAGCCCCAGCATTTT. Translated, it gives CASSPSRGRGGYQPQHF.

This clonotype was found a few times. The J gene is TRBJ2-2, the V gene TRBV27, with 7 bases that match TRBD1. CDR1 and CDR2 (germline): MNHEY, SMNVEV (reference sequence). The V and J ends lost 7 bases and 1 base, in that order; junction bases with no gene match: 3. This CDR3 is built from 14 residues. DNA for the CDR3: TGTGCCAGCACGACAGGGTGGAACACCGGGGAGCTGTTTTTT. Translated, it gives CASTTGWNTGELFF.

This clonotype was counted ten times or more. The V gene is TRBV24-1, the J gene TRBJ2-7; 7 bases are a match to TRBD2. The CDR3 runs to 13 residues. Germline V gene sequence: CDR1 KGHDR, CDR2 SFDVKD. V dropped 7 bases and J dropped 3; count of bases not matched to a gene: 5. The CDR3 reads CATSKAGYYEQYF. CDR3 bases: TGTGCCACCAGCAAAGCGGGGTACTACGAGCAGTACTTC.

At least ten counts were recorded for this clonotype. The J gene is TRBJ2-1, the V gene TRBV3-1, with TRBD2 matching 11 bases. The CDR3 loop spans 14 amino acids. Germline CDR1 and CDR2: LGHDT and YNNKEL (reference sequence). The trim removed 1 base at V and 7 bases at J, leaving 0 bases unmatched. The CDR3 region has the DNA TGTGCCAGCAGCCAAGGGACTAGCGGGAATGAGCAGTTCTTC. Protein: CASSQGTSGNEQFF.

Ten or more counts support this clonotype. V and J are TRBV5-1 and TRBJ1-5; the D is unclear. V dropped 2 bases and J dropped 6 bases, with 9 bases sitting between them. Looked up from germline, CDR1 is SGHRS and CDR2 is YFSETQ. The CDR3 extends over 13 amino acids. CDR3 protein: CASSLDGGQPQHF. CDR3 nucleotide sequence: TGCGCCAGCAGCTTAGACGGCGGTCAGCCCCAGCATTTT.

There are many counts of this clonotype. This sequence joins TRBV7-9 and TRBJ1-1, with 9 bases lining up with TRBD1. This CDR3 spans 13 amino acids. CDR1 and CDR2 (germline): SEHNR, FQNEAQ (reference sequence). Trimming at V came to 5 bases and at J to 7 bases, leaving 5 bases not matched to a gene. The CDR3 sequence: CASSIGTGREAFF. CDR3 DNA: TGTGCCAGCAGCATCGGGACAGGGCGTGAAGCTTTCTTT.

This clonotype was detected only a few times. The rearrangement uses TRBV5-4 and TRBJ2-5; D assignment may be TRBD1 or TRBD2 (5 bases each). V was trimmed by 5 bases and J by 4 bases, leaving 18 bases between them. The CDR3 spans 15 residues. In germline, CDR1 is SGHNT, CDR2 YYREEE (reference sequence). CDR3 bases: TGTGCCAGCAGACCGGGACCCGACGAGGGAGAGACCCAGTACTTC. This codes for CASRPGPDEGETQYF.

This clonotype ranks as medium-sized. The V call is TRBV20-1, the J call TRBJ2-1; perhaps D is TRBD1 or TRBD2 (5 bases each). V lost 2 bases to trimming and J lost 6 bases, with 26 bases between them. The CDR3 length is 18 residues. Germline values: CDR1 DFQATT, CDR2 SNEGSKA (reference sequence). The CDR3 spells CSARKRRSSRDGTNEQFF. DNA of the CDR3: TGCAGTGCTAGAAAGCGACGGAGTTCAAGGGACGGAACCAATGAGCAGTTCTTC.

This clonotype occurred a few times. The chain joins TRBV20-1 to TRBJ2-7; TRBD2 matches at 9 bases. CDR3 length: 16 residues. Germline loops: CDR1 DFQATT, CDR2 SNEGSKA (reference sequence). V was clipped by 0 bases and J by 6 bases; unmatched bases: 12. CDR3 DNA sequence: TGCAGTGCTAGAGATGTCTTGGCTAGCGGGGTCTCCGAGCAGTACTTC. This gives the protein CSARDVLASGVSEQYF.

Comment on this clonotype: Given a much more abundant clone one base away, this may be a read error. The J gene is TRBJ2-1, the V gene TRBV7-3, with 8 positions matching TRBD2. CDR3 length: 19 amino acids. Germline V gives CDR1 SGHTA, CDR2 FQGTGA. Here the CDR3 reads CASSLQAIAGWSSYNERFF. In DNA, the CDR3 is TGTGCCAGCAGCCTTCAGGCCATAGCGGGGTGGAGCTCCTACAATGAGCGGTTCTTC.

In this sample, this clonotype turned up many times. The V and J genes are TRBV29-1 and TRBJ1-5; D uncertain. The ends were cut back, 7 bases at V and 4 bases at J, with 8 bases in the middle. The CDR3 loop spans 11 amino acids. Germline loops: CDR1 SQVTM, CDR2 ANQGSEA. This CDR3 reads CSAGGNQPQHF. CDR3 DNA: TGCAGCGCGGGAGGAAATCAGCCCCAGCATTTT.

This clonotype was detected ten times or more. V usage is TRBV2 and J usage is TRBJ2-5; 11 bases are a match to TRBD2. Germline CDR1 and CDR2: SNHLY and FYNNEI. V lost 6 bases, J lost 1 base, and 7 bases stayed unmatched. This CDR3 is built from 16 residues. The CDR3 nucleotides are TGTGCCAGCAGACTAGCGGGGGCCACCTTCCAAGAGACCCAGTACTTC. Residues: CASRLAGATFQETQYF.

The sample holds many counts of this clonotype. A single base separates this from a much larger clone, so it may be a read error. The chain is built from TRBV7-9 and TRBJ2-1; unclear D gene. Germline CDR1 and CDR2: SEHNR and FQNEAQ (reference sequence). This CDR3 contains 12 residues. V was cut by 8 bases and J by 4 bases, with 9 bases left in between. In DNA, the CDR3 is TGTGCCAGCGGGTCGGAATACAATGAGCAGTTCTTC. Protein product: CASGSEYNEQFF.

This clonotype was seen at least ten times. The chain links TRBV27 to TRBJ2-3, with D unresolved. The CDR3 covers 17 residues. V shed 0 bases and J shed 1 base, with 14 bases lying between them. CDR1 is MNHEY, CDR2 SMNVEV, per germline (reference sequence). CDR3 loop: CASSLSNYGRGTDTQYF. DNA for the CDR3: TGTGCCAGCAGTTTATCGAATTATGGACGGGGCACAGATACGCAGTATTTT.

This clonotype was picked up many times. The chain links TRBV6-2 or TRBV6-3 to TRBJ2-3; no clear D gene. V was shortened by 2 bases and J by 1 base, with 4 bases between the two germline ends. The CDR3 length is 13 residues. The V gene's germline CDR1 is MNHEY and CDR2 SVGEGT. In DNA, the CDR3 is TGTGCCAGCAGTTACAGGGGCACAGATACGCAGTATTTT. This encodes CASSYRGTDTQYF.

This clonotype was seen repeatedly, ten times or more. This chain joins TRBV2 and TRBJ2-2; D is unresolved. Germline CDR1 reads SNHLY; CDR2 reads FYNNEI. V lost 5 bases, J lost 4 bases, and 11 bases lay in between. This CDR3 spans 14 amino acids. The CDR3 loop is CASSLLFGTGELFF. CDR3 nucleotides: TGTGCCAGCAGTCTCCTTTTCGGCACCGGGGAGCTGTTTTTT.

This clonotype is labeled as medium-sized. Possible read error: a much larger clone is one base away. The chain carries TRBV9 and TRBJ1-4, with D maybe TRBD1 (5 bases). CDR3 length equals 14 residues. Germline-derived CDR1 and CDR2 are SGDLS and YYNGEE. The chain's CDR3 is CASSDPREEEKRFF. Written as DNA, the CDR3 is TGTGCCAGCAGCGATCCCAGGGAGGAGGAAAAACGGTTTTTT.

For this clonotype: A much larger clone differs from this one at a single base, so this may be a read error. CDR3 bases: TGCGCCAGCGGCTTGGGTCCGGGGACCAAAGAGACCCAGTACTTC. It codes for CASGLGPGTKETQYF. The rearrangement joins TRBV5-3 to TRBJ2-5, with D possibly called TRBD1 or TRBD2 (5 bases each). TRBV5-3 is an ORF, with its function uncertain. This CDR3 comprises 15 residues.

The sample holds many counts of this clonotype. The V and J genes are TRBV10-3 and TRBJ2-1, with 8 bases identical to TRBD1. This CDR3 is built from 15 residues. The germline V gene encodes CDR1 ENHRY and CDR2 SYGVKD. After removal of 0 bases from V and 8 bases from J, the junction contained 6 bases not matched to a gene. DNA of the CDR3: TGTGCCATCAGTGAGTCGATGCAGGGGGCTGATGAGCAGTTCTTC. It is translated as CAISESMQGADEQFF.

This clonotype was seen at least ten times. The CDR3 sequence is CASSPGEDQPQHF. CDR3 in DNA: TGTGCCAGCAGCCCAGGCGAGGATCAGCCCCAGCATTTT. This chain links TRBV7-6 with TRBJ1-5; D unclear. Germline loops: CDR1 SGHVS, CDR2 FNYEAQ. This CDR3 contains 13 residues. V lost 5 bases to trimming and J lost 5 bases, with 10 bases between them. Supplemented by reference TRBV7-6 and TRBJ1-5, the full variable domain reads GAGVSQSPRYKVTKRGQDVALRCDPISGHVSLYWYRQALGQGPEFLTYFNYEAQQDKSGLPNDRFSAERPEGSISTLTIQRTEQRDSAMYRCASSPGEDQPQHFGDGTRLSIL.

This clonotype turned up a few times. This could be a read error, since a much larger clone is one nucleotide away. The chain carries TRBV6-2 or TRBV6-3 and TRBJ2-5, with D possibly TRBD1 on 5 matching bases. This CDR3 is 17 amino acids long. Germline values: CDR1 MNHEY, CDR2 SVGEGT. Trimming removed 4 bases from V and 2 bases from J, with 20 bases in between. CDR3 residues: CASSWPSRTKSQETQYF. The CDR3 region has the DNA TGTGCCAGCAGTTGGCCGTCCAGGACAAAGTCACAAGAGACCCAGTACTTC.

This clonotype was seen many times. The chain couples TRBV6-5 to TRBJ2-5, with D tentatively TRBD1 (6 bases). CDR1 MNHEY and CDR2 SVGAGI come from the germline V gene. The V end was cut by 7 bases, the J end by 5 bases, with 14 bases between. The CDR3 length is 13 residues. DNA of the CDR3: TGTGCCAGCACCAATCCAGGGGATGAGACCCAGTACTTC. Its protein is CASTNPGDETQYF.

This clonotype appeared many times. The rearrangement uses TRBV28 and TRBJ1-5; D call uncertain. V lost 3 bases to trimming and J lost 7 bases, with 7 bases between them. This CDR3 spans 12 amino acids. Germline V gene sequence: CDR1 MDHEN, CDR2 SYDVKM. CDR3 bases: TGTGCCAGCAGTTTGCGGAGGCAGCCCCAGCATTTT. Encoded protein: CASSLRRQPQHF.

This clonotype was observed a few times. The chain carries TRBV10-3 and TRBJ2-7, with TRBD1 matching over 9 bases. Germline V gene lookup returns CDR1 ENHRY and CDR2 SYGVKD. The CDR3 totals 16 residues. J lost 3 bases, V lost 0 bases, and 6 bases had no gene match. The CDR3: CAISESKGQGLYEQYF. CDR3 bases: TGTGCCATCAGTGAGTCCAAGGGACAGGGTCTCTACGAGCAGTACTTC.

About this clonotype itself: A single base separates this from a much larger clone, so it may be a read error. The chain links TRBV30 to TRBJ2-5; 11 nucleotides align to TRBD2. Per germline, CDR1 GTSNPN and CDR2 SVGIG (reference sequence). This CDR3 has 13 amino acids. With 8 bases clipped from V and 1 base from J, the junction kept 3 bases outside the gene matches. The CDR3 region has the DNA TGTGCCAGAACTAGCGGGGGCCAAGAGACCCAGTACTTC. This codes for CARTSGGQETQYF.